This TCR beta chain was observed in a study of regulatory T cells. Study results and limitations: In patients, unique TRB V-J pairs were restricted and V/J usage skewed, especially in Tregs.

A couple of CD3G-deficient patients had more severe autoimmunity; all had some. Germline V gene sequence: CDR1 SGDLS, CDR2 YYNGEE. The CDR3 has 16 amino acids. The V and J ends lost 0 bases and 5 bases respectively, with 17 bases between them. Primers: 52 TRBV forward and 13 TRBJ reverse. Profiling relied on immunoSEQ multiplex PCR, and the TCRdb table lists in-frame clones only, not all of them. Of approximately 15,000 clones listed, under 95% are singletons. On this clone: The antigen is not known.

Material: CD8+ T cells sorted from blood. The clonotype was recovered from a young adult with CD3G deficiency. V and J are TRBV9 and TRBJ1-2; tentatively, D is TRBD1 (6 bases). DNA of the CDR3: TGTGCCAGCAGCGTAGGAAAGTCGGGGGCTAGGTATGGCTACACCTTC. Its translation: CASSVGKSGARYGYTF.